Below are 27 T cell receptor beta chains sequenced from a single sample in a study of regulatory T cells in long-lasting Graves disease. Construction of TCR beta libraries relied on iRepertoire HTBI primers and on Arm-PCR targeting CDR3 regions. TCRdb ran MiXCR on the multiplex PCR reads and lists one entry per CDR3 protein. The data hold 350,000 to 550,000 distinct CDR3 sequences, with over 15% observed a single time. Time point specified: newly diagnosed GD, antithyroid drugs for less than 3 months. PBMC-extracted RNA yielded the TCR library. This same sample was also taken into another study, of T cells in Graves' hyperthyroidism and ophthalmopathy.

The material was peripheral blood mononuclear cells (PBMCs), obtained at new diagnosis, from a patient treated with antithyroid drugs. These receptors were collected from a woman aged 18 to 35 with Graves disease.

This clonotype was counted between two and nine times. V is TRBV29-1 and J is TRBJ2-7; 12 bases map to TRBD2. V lost 6 bases and J lost 4; bases outside the gene matches: 4. The length of the CDR3 is 13 residues. CDR1 and CDR2 from the germline V gene are SQVTM and ANQGSEA. CDR3 sequence reads: CSVWTSGTYEQYF. CDR3 in DNA: TGCAGCGTCTGGACTAGCGGGACGTACGAGCAGTACTTC.

This clonotype occurred many times. The CDR3 nucleotides read TGTGCCAGCAACATGGAAACAGGGGGCGCGAAGACCCAGTACTTC. Protein sequence: CASNMETGGAKTQYF. The chain recombines TRBV2 with TRBJ2-5, with 9 bases that match TRBD1. The germline V gene encodes CDR1 SNHLY and CDR2 FYNNEI. The CDR3 sequence is 15 residues long. V was pared by 7 bases and J by 6 bases, with 12 bases of the junction left unmatched.

This clonotype was picked up many times. This sequence joins TRBV20-1 and TRBJ2-3; D may match TRBD1 or TRBD2 (5 bases each). Germline CDR1 and CDR2: DFQATT and SNEGSKA (reference sequence). The CDR3 extends over 13 amino acids. Trimming took off 6 bases at V and 0 bases at J, with 10 bases between the two ends. The CDR3 DNA reads TGCAGTGCCGTGGGACCGAGCACAGATACGCAGTATTTT. This gives the protein CSAVGPSTDTQYF.

This clonotype was detected ten times or more. The chain joins TRBV5-5 to TRBJ1-1, with D unresolved. Per the germline V gene, CDR1 is SGHKS and CDR2 is YYEKEE (reference sequence). The V end was cut by 0 bases, the J end by 12 bases, with 15 bases between. The CDR3 loop spans 13 amino acids. In DNA, the CDR3 is TGTGCCAGCAGCTTGGTTTTTGGAGGGATTCCTTTCTTT. As protein: CASSLVFGGIPFF.

The rearrangement uses TRBV18 and TRBJ2-5; D is possibly TRBD2 (6 bases). V was cut by 3 bases and J by 5 bases, with 16 bases left in between. The CDR3 spans 15 residues. Per the germline V gene, CDR1 is KGHSH and CDR2 is LQKENI. CDR3 region: CASSPGWRGGETQYF. The DNA for the CDR3 is TGTGCCAGCTCACCCGGCTGGAGGGGCGGGGAGACCCAGTACTTC. The entire variable domain, with the rest obtained from reference TRBV18 and TRBJ2-5, is as follows: NAGVMQNPRHLVRRRGQEARLRCSPMKGHSHVYWYRQLPEEGLKFMVYLQKENIIDESGMPKERFSAEFPKEGPSILRIQQVVRGDSAAYFCASSPGWRGGETQYFGPGTRLLVL.

The chain links TRBV20-1 to TRBJ2-6; possible D gene TRBD2, 5 bases. This CDR3 is 16 amino acids long. Trimming cost V 2 bases and J 1 base, with 12 bases left between them. The germline gives CDR1 DFQATT, CDR2 SNEGSKA (reference sequence). For the CDR3, the DNA is TGCAGTGCTAGACATGGAGGAAGGTCTGGGGCCAACGTCCTGACTTTC. It yields the protein CSARHGGRSGANVLTF.

This clonotype was observed many times. The chain links TRBV25-1 to TRBJ2-7, with 11 nucleotides matching TRBD1. The CDR3 covers 15 residues. J was trimmed by 4 bases and V by 6 bases; bases with no gene match: 8. The germline CDR1 and CDR2 sequences are MGHDK and SYGVNS. The CDR3: CASSGPGTGGYEQYF. In DNA, the CDR3 is TGTGCCAGCAGCGGACCCGGGACAGGGGGTTACGAGCAGTACTTC.

This clonotype was recorded at least ten times. The V and J genes are TRBV20-1 and TRBJ2-7; TRBD1 agrees at 7 bases. This CDR3 comprises 11 residues. Germline CDR1 DFQATT, CDR2 SNEGSKA (reference sequence). The CDR3 is CTPSTGNEQYF. CDR3 sequence (DNA): TGCACCCCCTCGACAGGGAACGAGCAGTACTTC.

Ten or more counts support this clonotype. The gene calls are TRBV6-2 or TRBV6-3 and TRBJ1-1; 7 bases align to TRBD1. Germline-derived CDR1 and CDR2 are MNHEY and SVGEGT. CDR3 size: 16 residues. Losses at the gene ends were 0 bases for V and 1 base for J; bases not matched to a gene: 5. CDR3 region: CASSYSTDRWNTEAFF. CDR3 DNA: TGTGCCAGCAGTTACTCTACGGACAGGTGGAACACTGAAGCTTTCTTT.

This clonotype was recorded at least ten times. The chain couples TRBV7-9 to TRBJ2-7; 11 nucleotides line up with TRBD2. Germline CDR1 and CDR2: SEHNR and FQNEAQ (reference sequence). Trimming cost V 5 bases and J 3 bases; bases outside gene matches: 6. The CDR3 is made up of 15 amino acids. CDR3 protein: CASSQGLAGLYEQYF. CDR3 DNA sequence: TGTGCCAGCAGCCAAGGACTAGCGGGTCTCTACGAGCAGTACTTC.

This clonotype was detected only a few times. The CDR3 here is CASGDKINYGYTF. CDR3 coding DNA: TGTGCCAGCGGGGACAAGATTAACTATGGCTACACCTTC. The chain links TRBV7-9 to TRBJ1-2; TRBD1 is a possible D gene (6 bases). V lost 8 bases, J lost 1 base, and 11 bases lay in between. The V gene's germline CDR1 is SEHNR and CDR2 FQNEAQ (reference sequence). The CDR3 sequence is 13 residues long.

The chain employs TRBV25-1 and TRBJ2-7, with 9 bases identical to TRBD1. V lost 4 bases and J lost 6; bases outside the gene matches: 19. The germline gives CDR1 MGHDK, CDR2 SYGVNS. This CDR3 is built from 18 residues. The CDR3 DNA is TGTGCCAGCAGTGTTGCGCGTGGGTCCCGGGACAGGGAGGGCGAGCAGTACTTC. Translation: CASSVARGSRDREGEQYF.

This clonotype has ten or more counts. The chain employs TRBV12-3 or TRBV12-4 and TRBJ2-7; D not resolved. Trimming pared 7 bases from V and 1 base from J, leaving 14 bases between. CDR3 length: 14 residues. The CDR3 DNA reads as TGTGCCAGCAACCTGGACGGACCTTCCTACGAGCAGTACTTC. It encodes CASNLDGPSYEQYF.

The rearrangement joins TRBV20-1 to TRBJ2-5; TRBD2 aligns across 11 bases. This CDR3 has 19 amino acids. CDR1 is DFQATT, CDR2 SNEGSKA, per germline (reference sequence). With 0 bases clipped from V and 0 bases from J, the junction kept 12 bases outside the gene matches. For the CDR3, the DNA is TGCAGTGCTAGAGATTATTCCACAACTAGCGGGGGACACCAAGAGACCCAGTACTTC. Residues: CSARDYSTTSGGHQETQYF.

V is TRBV20-1 and J is TRBJ1-2; no clear D. The V end lost 0 bases, the J end lost 5 bases, and 4 bases lay between the germline ends. CDR3 length equals 11 residues. CDR1 is DFQATT, CDR2 SNEGSKA, per germline (reference sequence). The CDR3 spells CSARDTYGYTF. In nucleotides, the CDR3 is TGCAGTGCTAGAGATACTTATGGCTACACCTTC.

This clonotype was seen ten or more times. The V gene is TRBV24-1, the J gene TRBJ2-1; no firm D call. Trimming shortened V by 0 bases and J by 12 bases, and 8 bases separated the two germline ends. Per germline, CDR1 KGHDR and CDR2 SFDVKD. The length of the CDR3 is 12 residues. The chain's CDR3 is CATSDLAGGQFF. CDR3 DNA: TGTGCCACCAGTGATTTGGCAGGCGGGCAGTTCTTC.

This chain connects TRBV24-1 to TRBJ2-5; a possible D gene is TRBD2 (6 bases). Germline CDR1 is KGHDR and CDR2 is SFDVKD. Trimming pared 3 bases from V and 3 bases from J, leaving 10 bases between. The CDR3 consists of 14 residues. CDR3 sequence reads: CATSDIRTKETQYF. CDR3 DNA: TGTGCCACCAGTGATATCAGGACTAAAGAGACCCAGTACTTC.

The V and J genes are TRBV28 and TRBJ2-1; D assignment may be TRBD1 or TRBD2 (5 bases each). Germline CDR1 MDHEN, CDR2 SYDVKM. The CDR3 covers 16 residues. V lost 7 bases to trimming and J lost 5 bases, with 21 bases between them. The CDR3 bases are TGTGCCAGCACCTGGGATAGGCCGGGACCCGACAATGAGCAGTTCTTC. Its protein product is CASTWDRPGPDNEQFF.

The rearrangement joins TRBV6-2 or TRBV6-3 to TRBJ1-2, with D unclear. The V end lost 5 bases, the J end lost 2 bases, and 21 bases lay between the germline ends. The CDR3 is 17 residues long. The germline gives CDR1 MNHEY, CDR2 SVGEGT. CDR3 bases: TGTGCCAGCAGTGAAGAAGCAGCCGGAACGGGGAACTATGGCTACACCTTC. Its translation: CASSEEAAGTGNYGYTF.

This clonotype was seen more than once but under ten times. V gene TRBV9 combines with J gene TRBJ1-2; weak D call: TRBD1 (6 bases). Germline V gives CDR1 SGDLS, CDR2 YYNGEE. This CDR3 has 17 amino acids. Trimming took off 4 bases at V and 0 bases at J, with 19 bases between the two ends. The CDR3 bases are TGTGCCAGCAGCCTCCAGGACGGACAGATTCCTAACTATGGCTACACCTTC. Translating gives CASSLQDGQIPNYGYTF.

This clonotype showed up many times. At one end the junction does not follow the germline gene, possibly because of a read error. This rearrangement joins TRBV29-1 to TRBJ2-3; 9 bases agree with TRBD2. This CDR3 has 15 amino acids. Germline lookup yields CDR1 SQVTM and CDR2 ANQGSEA. DNA for the CDR3: TGCAGCGTAGAAGGGACTAGCCGTCTCCCAGATACGCAGTATTTT. Protein product: CSVEGTSRLPDTQYF.

Only a few counts were recorded for this clonotype. The chain uses TRBV7-2 and TRBJ2-3, with D perhaps given as TRBD1 or TRBD2 (5 bases each). The CDR3 extends over 13 amino acids. Germline-derived CDR1 and CDR2 are SGHTA and FQGNSA. Trimming pared 5 bases from V and 5 bases from J, leaving 11 bases between. The CDR3 protein is CASSRRDGDTQYF. Here the CDR3 DNA reads TGTGCCAGCAGCAGAAGGGACGGAGATACGCAGTATTTT.

This clonotype occurred a few times. CDR3 region: CASSNLYGELFF. CDR3 nucleotide sequence: TGTGCCAGCAGCAATCTCTACGGGGAGCTGTTTTTT. This rearrangement joins TRBV27 to TRBJ2-2; no definite D call. Germline V gene data show CDR1 as MNHEY and CDR2 as SMNVEV (reference sequence). The CDR3 loop spans 12 amino acids. Trimming left V 6 bases short and J 7 bases short, with 9 bases between.

This clonotype has at least ten counts. The CDR3 sequence is CASSFAAEQYF. The CDR3 DNA follows: TGTGCCAGCAGCTTCGCCGCCGAGCAGTACTTC. This chain connects TRBV5-6 to TRBJ2-7; no clear D gene. Trimming shortened V by 2 bases and J by 6 bases, and 6 bases separated the two germline ends. CDR1 and CDR2 (germline): SGHDT, YYEEEE. This CDR3 contains 11 residues.

The chain links TRBV5-1 to TRBJ1-2, with D uncertain. CDR1 and CDR2 from the germline V gene are SGHRS and YFSETQ. The CDR3 totals 12 residues. The germline V and J ends were trimmed by 0 bases and 6 bases, with 6 bases remaining between them. The CDR3 DNA is TGCGCCAGCAGCTTGGACGTGGATGGCTACACCTTC. Amino acid sequence: CASSLDVDGYTF.

Concerning this clonotype itself: One junction end disagrees with the germline gene, perhaps due to a read error. The chain is built from TRBV6-1 and TRBJ2-5; D not certain. Germline CDR1 reads MNHNS; CDR2 reads SASEGT. This CDR3 spans 12 amino acids. Here the CDR3 reads CASTRGKEAQYF. The CDR3 nucleotides read TGTGCCAGCACACGAGGAAAAGAGGCCCAGTACTTC.

This clonotype was counted at least ten times. This chain uses TRBV28 with TRBJ2-1; D unclear. The CDR3 extends over 13 amino acids. The V gene lost 7 bases and the J gene lost 8 bases, with 15 bases spanning the gap. The germline CDR1 and CDR2 sequences are MDHEN and SYDVKM. The DNA of the CDR3 is TGTGCCAGCACCTTAAGGGTTTCCTATGAGCAGTTCTTC. Protein: CASTLRVSYEQFF.